What follows is one T cell receptor beta chain and its context. The data were obtained in a study of human versus mouse CDR3 diversity and MHC coevolution. Produced via immunoSEQ multiplex PCR; TCRdb's table is partial and in-frame only. The sample consists of 60,000 to 95,000 clones, roughly 90% of them appearing once. Germline assignment: CDR1 MDHEN and CDR2 SYDVKM. CDR3 size: 12 residues. Between the trimmed V and J ends, which lost 5 bases and 2 bases, there was a span of 7 bases. Naive CD4 T cells were sorted as CD45RO-negative, CD62L-positive. The rearrangement joins TRBV28 to TRBJ2-7; no clear D gene. The sample comprised naive CD4+ T cells from blood. Indicated subset: CD45RO-negative CD62L-positive naive CD4 T cells. The sequence was obtained from a person aged 30 to 70 in good health. Here the CDR3 reads CASSIGTYEQYF. The CDR3 nucleotides are TGTGCCAGCAGTATCGGTACCTACGAGCAGTACTTC.